This T cell receptor beta chain was recovered during a study of blood T cell repertoires in COVID-19. The overall study: Samples came from the United States, Italy and Spain, spanning acute and convalescent COVID-19. T cells, B-cell-depleted T cells, or PBMCs supplied cDNA or gDNA.

Authors' methods: Amplification with reference gene primers provided the estimates of nucleated cell counts. Generated by immunoSEQ multiplex PCR, the TCRdb table keeps only in-frame clones and is missing some. The V and J calls and clone size come from that table; D and trimming were worked out from the DNA. The profile shows 300,000 or so clones, 90% of them singletons. The V end lost 3 bases, the J end lost 7 bases, and 9 bases lay between the germline ends. The germline V gene encodes CDR1 MNHNS and CDR2 SASEGT. CDR3 length: 12 amino acids. Donors in Cohort 3 who had recovered were those with two negative PCRs, healthcare professional clearance, or resolution of their symptoms.

V gene TRBV6-1 combines with J gene TRBJ1-1; no firm D call. Sequencing input: PBMCs or T cells enriched from blood (not recorded which). The sequence came from a man aged 60-69 years who had recovered from COVID-19. The CDR3 nucleotides are TGTGCCAGCAGTGAGAGGGAGTTTGAAGCTTTCTTT. This encodes CASSEREFEAFF.